These 5 T cell receptor beta chains were sequenced from one sample in a study of memory CD4+ T cells and cytomegalovirus serostatus. Clones were read by immunoSEQ multiplex PCR, and TCRdb kept only the in-frame ones, dropping some. The profile shows about 56,000 clones, roughly 77% of them singletons. The sort gate was single viable CD3+CD4+CD8-CD45RO+ cells for memory CD4+ T cells. Specimen: memory CD4+ T cells from blood. The receptors were gathered from an adult in good health and CMV-seropositive.

The chain employs TRBV9 and TRBJ2-1; TRBD2 matches 7 bases. The CDR3 totals 15 residues. Losses at the gene ends were 3 bases for V and 10 bases for J; bases not matched to a gene: 13. Germline CDR1 SGDLS, CDR2 YYNGEE. CDR3: CASSASLLAGDEQFF. The CDR3 DNA follows: TGTGCCAGCAGCGCCTCGTTGTTGGCGGGAGACGAGCAGTTCTTC.

The chain uses TRBV29-1 and TRBJ1-1; no clear D gene. The germline gives CDR1 SQVTM, CDR2 ANQGSEA. V lost 6 bases to trimming and J lost 0 bases, with 11 bases between them. The CDR3 is 13 residues long. DNA for the CDR3: TGCAGCGTAGGCGAACAGCTGAACACTGAAGCTTTCTTT. Amino acids: CSVGEQLNTEAFF.

V usage is TRBV7-2 and J usage is TRBJ1-3; possible D gene TRBD1, 6 bases. Germline V gene data show CDR1 as SGHTA and CDR2 as FQGNSA. The CDR3 covers 15 residues. Trimming took off 5 bases at V and 0 bases at J, with 11 bases between the two ends. For the CDR3, the DNA is TGTGCCAGCAGCCTCGACAGGAACTCTGGAAACACCATATATTTT. Protein product: CASSLDRNSGNTIYF.

In its sample, this clone was seen many times. The chain employs TRBV27 and TRBJ2-7, with TRBD2 matching 14 bases. This CDR3 region has 15 residues. Per the germline V gene, CDR1 is MNHEY and CDR2 is SMNVEV (reference sequence). V was clipped by 4 bases and J by 6 bases; unmatched bases: 5. This CDR3 reads CASSSGTSGGGEQYF. The CDR3 bases are TGTGCCAGCAGTTCCGGGACTAGCGGGGGAGGCGAGCAGTACTTC.

V and J are TRBV7-2 and TRBJ2-6, with unresolved D. This CDR3 has 17 residues. From germline, CDR1 is SGHTA and CDR2 FQGNSA. V was shortened by 5 bases and J by 2 bases, with 16 bases between the two germline ends. In DNA, the CDR3 is TGTGCCAGCAGCCCCGGGCTCCGTGGGGCTGGGGCCAACGTCCTGACTTTC. It yields the protein CASSPGLRGAGANVLTF.